These 7 T cell receptor beta chains originate from one sample sequenced in a study of PD-1 blockade in classical Hodgkin lymphoma. The data were produced by immunoSEQ multiplex PCR, yet TCRdb's version contains in-frame clones alone and is incomplete. This sample yields about 86,000 clones, of which about 91% are seen a single time; around 10% belongs to the top ten. Autologous stem cell transplantation was followed by relapse in every patient, and brentuximab vedotin exposure varied. This specimen was peripheral blood mononuclear cells (PBMCs), taken before the second cycle of nivolumab. These receptors all come from a human donor with classical Hodgkin lymphoma.

The rearrangement links TRBV5-1 to TRBJ1-1; 7 nucleotides line up with TRBD1. The CDR3 length is 15 residues. Germline V gives CDR1 SGHRS, CDR2 YFSETQ. V was pared by 2 bases and J by 1 base, with 5 bases of the junction left unmatched. The CDR3 loop reads CASSLWTGPNTEAFF. The CDR3 nucleotides read TGCGCCAGCAGCTTATGGACAGGACCGAACACTGAAGCTTTCTTT. The entire variable domain, with the rest obtained from reference TRBV5-1 and TRBJ1-1, is as follows: KAGVTQTPRYLIKTRGQQVTLSCSPISGHRSVSWYQQTPGQGLQFLFEYFSETQRNKGNFPGRFSGRQFSNSRSEMNVSTLELGDSALYLCASSLWTGPNTEAFFGQGTRLTVV.

This CDR3 is CASSLYRDLGEQYF. The CDR3 coding sequence is TGTGCCAGCAGTTTGTATCGGGATTTGGGGGAGCAGTACTTC. This chain joins TRBV28 and TRBJ2-7, with D perhaps matching TRBD2 (5 bases). CDR1 MDHEN and CDR2 SYDVKM come from the germline V gene. This CDR3 contains 14 residues. V shed 3 bases and J shed 7 bases, with 16 bases lying between them. The variable domain in full, completed from reference TRBV28 and TRBJ2-7, reads DVKVTQSSRYLVKRTGEKVFLECVQDMDHENMFWYRQDPGLGLRLIYFSYDVKMKEKGDIPEGYSVSREKKERFSLILESASTNQTSMYLCASSLYRDLGEQYFGPGTRLTVT.

This sequence joins TRBV7-8 and TRBJ2-5; 8 bases agree with TRBD1. The V gene's germline CDR1 is SGHVS and CDR2 FQNEAQ. J was trimmed by 3 bases and V by 4 bases; bases with no gene match: 4. The length of the CDR3 is 14 residues. CDR3 DNA sequence: TGTGCCAGCAGCTCCTTGGACAGGGAAGAGACCCAGTACTTC. This sequence encodes CASSSLDREETQYF.

The chain joins TRBV5-1 to TRBJ2-3; D not resolved. The CDR3 length is 14 residues. Trimming removed 1 base from V and 1 base from J, with 7 bases in between. CDR1 SGHRS and CDR2 YFSETQ come from the germline V gene. CDR3 residues: CASSLQRGTDTQYF. DNA for the CDR3: TGCGCCAGCAGCTTGCAACGGGGCACAGATACGCAGTATTTT.

The chain links TRBV5-1 to TRBJ2-7; the match to TRBD2 covers 7 bases. V dropped 2 bases and J dropped 1; count of bases not matched to a gene: 12. The CDR3 extends over 17 amino acids. The germline gives CDR1 SGHRS, CDR2 YFSETQ. As DNA, the CDR3 is TGCGCCAGCAGCTTTTTATACAGCGGGGTGGAATCCTACGAGCAGTACTTC. Its protein product is CASSFLYSGVESYEQYF. Variable domain in full (rest from reference TRBV5-1 and TRBJ2-7): KAGVTQTPRYLIKTRGQQVTLSCSPISGHRSVSWYQQTPGQGLQFLFEYFSETQRNKGNFPGRFSGRQFSNSRSEMNVSTLELGDSALYLCASSFLYSGVESYEQYFGPGTRLTVT.

This chain uses TRBV10-1 with TRBJ2-7; TRBD2 is a possible D gene (6 bases). Germline V gene lookup returns CDR1 WNHNN and CDR2 SYGVQD (reference sequence). Trimming pared 0 bases from V and 5 bases from J, leaving 20 bases between. The CDR3 covers 17 residues. CDR3 loop: CASSESLTGVESNEQYF. The CDR3 coding sequence is TGCGCCAGCAGTGAGTCCTTAACGGGAGTGGAATCCAACGAGCAGTACTTC.

CDR3 nucleotides: TGCAGCGTTGTAGAGGGAAGTTCCTACAATGAGCAGTTCTTC. Translating it yields CSVVEGSSYNEQFF. This chain links TRBV29-1 with TRBJ2-1, with a tentative D call TRBD2 (5 bases). The CDR3 sequence is 14 residues long. Germline values: CDR1 SQVTM, CDR2 ANQGSEA. Trimming removed 4 bases from V and 1 base from J, with 11 bases in between.